The 32 T cell receptor beta chains given below trace back to one sample, sequenced in a study of blood T cell repertoires in COVID-19. The method was immunoSEQ multiplex PCR; TCRdb's version includes in-frame clones alone and lacks a portion of them. This table has fewer than 350,000 clones, 70% to 90% appearing once. The sequenced sample consisted of PBMCs or T cells enriched from blood (not recorded which). The receptors derive from a man aged 30 to 39 who had recovered from COVID-19.

This clone was found a few times. V and J are TRBV7-9 and TRBJ2-2; no reliable D call. Germline loops: CDR1 SEHNR, CDR2 FQNEAQ (reference sequence). V lost 1 base to trimming and J lost 2 bases, with 8 bases between them. CDR3 length: 15 amino acids. The CDR3 nucleotides are TGTGCCAGCAGCTTAGAAAGAGGAAACACCGGGGAGCTGTTTTTT. Amino acids: CASSLERGNTGELFF.

The J gene is TRBJ1-2, the V gene TRBV18, with TRBD1 matching over 7 bases. This CDR3 region has 15 residues. CDR1 is KGHSH, CDR2 LQKENI, per germline. V was clipped by 4 bases and J by 6 bases; unmatched bases: 11. The CDR3 DNA reads as TGTGCCAGCTCACGACAGGGTGAGGGATCTGATGGCTACACCTTC. Translating gives CASSRQGEGSDGYTF.

The chain couples TRBV7-8 to TRBJ1-6; perhaps TRBD1 as D (5 bases). Per the germline V gene, CDR1 is SGHVS and CDR2 is FQNEAQ. V dropped 1 base and J dropped 0 bases, with 10 bases sitting between them. This CDR3 is built from 17 residues. The CDR3 reads CASSLGRANSYNSPLHF. CDR3 nucleotides: TGTGCCAGCAGCTTAGGCAGGGCGAACTCCTATAATTCACCCCTCCACTTT.

The chain has TRBV5-1 and TRBJ2-6; D possibly corresponds to TRBD2 (5 bases). V shed 0 bases and J shed 3 bases, with 10 bases lying between them. Per germline, CDR1 SGHRS and CDR2 YFSETQ. The CDR3 sequence is 16 residues long. The CDR3 region has the DNA TGCGCCAGCAGCTTGGCTGGACTTCTTGGGGCCAACGTCCTGACTTTC. Its protein product is CASSLAGLLGANVLTF.

The chain recombines TRBV7-9 with TRBJ2-7; D may be TRBD2 (6 bases). The CDR3 loop spans 13 amino acids. Germline V gene sequence: CDR1 SEHNR, CDR2 FQNEAQ (reference sequence). With 3 bases removed from V and 4 bases from J, the gap between germline ends came to 10 bases. The CDR3 DNA reads TGTGCCAGCAGCTTGGGGGGAGGTTACGAGCAGTACTTC. It yields the protein CASSLGGGYEQYF.

The V gene is TRBV4-1, the J gene TRBJ1-1; tentatively, D is TRBD1 (5 bases). Looked up from germline, CDR1 is MGHRA and CDR2 is YSYEKL. The CDR3 consists of 14 residues. Deletions cut 2 bases from V and 6 bases from J, with 13 bases between. CDR3 nucleotide sequence: TGCGCCAGCAGCCAAATCCGGGGGTGGGCTGAAGCTTTCTTT. It translates to CASSQIRGWAEAFF.

V gene TRBV2 combines with J gene TRBJ1-2, with D hard to call. Trimming shortened V by 3 bases and J by 7 bases, and 15 bases separated the two germline ends. Germline V gene sequence: CDR1 SNHLY, CDR2 FYNNEI. This CDR3 is 14 amino acids long. This CDR3 reads CASSDRGGLSGYTF. CDR3 sequence (DNA): TGTGCCAGCAGTGACCGGGGAGGGTTGAGTGGCTACACCTTC.

The gene calls are TRBV7-2 and TRBJ2-3; 7 nucleotides match TRBD2. Germline trimming cut 5 bases from V and 5 bases from J; bases unmatched to any gene: 10. There are 15 residues in the CDR3. Germline-derived CDR1 and CDR2 are SGHTA and FQGNSA. Here the CDR3 DNA reads TGTGCCAGCAGCGCAGGCGGTCTAGCGGTAGATACGCAGTATTTT. It encodes CASSAGGLAVDTQYF.

This chain's CDR3 is CASSVGGGSPGTEAFF. As DNA, the CDR3 is TGCGCCAGCAGTGTTGGAGGGGGCTCCCCGGGGACTGAAGCTTTCTTT. The chain has TRBV10-1 and TRBJ1-1; 7 nucleotides line up with TRBD1. Germline CDR1 is WNHNN and CDR2 is SYGVQD (reference sequence). The V and J ends lost 4 bases and 5 bases, in that order; junction bases with no gene match: 13. The CDR3 spans 16 residues.

This clone was detected only once. J is TRBJ2-3 and V is TRBV5-4; 13 bases match TRBD2. J lost 0 bases, V lost 2 bases, and 3 bases had no gene match. The CDR3 extends over 17 amino acids. Germline V gives CDR1 SGHNT, CDR2 YYREEE (reference sequence). The CDR3 DNA follows: TGTGCCAGCAGCTTTCGGACTAGCGGGGGAAGCACAGATACGCAGTATTTT. Translated: CASSFRTSGGSTDTQYF.

The rearrangement joins TRBV19 to TRBJ2-5; D is perhaps TRBD2 (6 bases). Germline assignment: CDR1 LNHDA and CDR2 SQIVND (reference sequence). V was clipped by 6 bases and J by 1 base, with 9 bases between them. This CDR3 has 13 residues. The CDR3 loop is CASRGTGQETQYF. In DNA, the CDR3 is TGTGCCAGTAGAGGGACTGGCCAAGAGACCCAGTACTTC.

A single count supports this clone. Other DNA sequences in the same sample also yield this CDR3. This CDR3 is CATSEGGRGYTF. In DNA, the CDR3 is TGTGCCACCAGTGAAGGGGGCCGAGGCTACACCTTC. This chain connects TRBV24-1 to TRBJ1-2; 7 positions agree with TRBD1. In germline, CDR1 is KGHDR, CDR2 SFDVKD. CDR3 length: 12 residues. The J segment lost 8 bases and the V segment lost 4 bases, leaving 3 bases of the junction unmatched.

This sequence joins TRBV7-9 and TRBJ2-1, with D possibly being TRBD1 (5 bases). From germline, CDR1 is SEHNR and CDR2 FQNEAQ (reference sequence). The germline V and J ends were trimmed by 3 bases and 4 bases, with 10 bases remaining between them. The CDR3 spans 14 residues. CDR3 DNA: TGTGCCAGCAGCTTCAGGGCGCTTTACAATGAGCAGTTCTTC. Its protein product is CASSFRALYNEQFF. Together with reference TRBV7-9 and TRBJ2-1, the CDR3 gives the full variable domain: DTGVSQNPRHKITKRGQNVTFRCDPISEHNRLYWYRQTLGQGPEFLTYFQNEAQLEKSRLLSDRFSAERPKGSFSTLEIQRTEQGDSAMYLCASSFRALYNEQFFGPGTRLTVL.

The chain recombines TRBV9 with TRBJ2-2; a weak D match, TRBD1 (5 bases). Trimming removed 2 bases at V and 11 bases at J, with 7 bases between. The V gene's germline CDR1 is SGDLS and CDR2 YYNGEE. The CDR3 loop spans 11 amino acids. CDR3 residues: CASSVGPELFF. As DNA, the CDR3 is TGTGCCAGCAGCGTGGGGCCCGAGCTGTTTTTT.

The chain is built from TRBV24-1 and TRBJ1-2; D unclear. The germline V and J ends were trimmed by 4 bases and 5 bases, with 7 bases remaining between them. The CDR3 contains 12 residues. CDR1 KGHDR and CDR2 SFDVKD come from the germline V gene. The CDR3 spells CATSERGYGYTF. CDR3 DNA: TGTGCCACCAGTGAGCGAGGGTATGGCTACACCTTC.

The rearrangement links TRBV7-9 to TRBJ2-3; D is possibly TRBD2 (6 bases). Germline V gene data show CDR1 as SEHNR and CDR2 as FQNEAQ (reference sequence). V was cut by 0 bases and J by 9 bases, with 13 bases left in between. CDR3 length: 14 residues. CDR3 protein: CASSLAGTSGTQYF. In DNA, the CDR3 is TGTGCCAGCAGCTTAGCGGGGACGAGCGGGACGCAGTATTTT.

This chain uses TRBV7-6 with TRBJ2-2, with TRBD1 identical over 11 bases. Trimming cost V 5 bases and J 4 bases; bases outside gene matches: 3. CDR1 is SGHVS and CDR2 is FNYEAQ in the germline V gene. This CDR3 region has 15 residues. The CDR3 loop is CASSAGTGGTGELFF. In DNA, the CDR3 is TGTGCCAGCAGCGCCGGGACAGGGGGCACCGGGGAGCTGTTTTTT.

This chain uses TRBV19 with TRBJ2-7; D might be TRBD2 (5 bases). V lost 6 bases, J lost 3 bases, and 12 bases lay in between. The CDR3 consists of 13 residues. Germline V gives CDR1 LNHDA, CDR2 SQIVND (reference sequence). Here the CDR3 reads CASSVGAGYEQYF. In DNA, the CDR3 is TGTGCCAGTAGCGTGGGTGCGGGCTACGAGCAGTACTTC.

The chain combines TRBV5-4 with TRBJ2-1; 8 bases are a match to TRBD1. CDR3 size: 15 residues. Germline V lookup: CDR1 SGHNT, CDR2 YYREEE (reference sequence). Trimming removed 4 bases from V and 0 bases from J; junction bases left unmatched: 3. The CDR3 loop is CASSTGTGSYNEQFF. The DNA for the CDR3 is TGTGCCAGCAGCACCGGGACAGGCTCCTACAATGAGCAGTTCTTC.

This chain connects TRBV5-6 to TRBJ1-3; the D is unclear. From germline, CDR1 is SGHDT and CDR2 YYEEEE. V was pared by 0 bases and J by 2 bases, with 12 bases between. The CDR3 is 16 residues long. The CDR3 region has the DNA TGTGCCAGCAGCTTGGGAGCGGTCGGGACTGGAAACACCATATATTTT. Translating gives CASSLGAVGTGNTIYF.

This clone is a singleton in its sample. V is TRBV2 and J is TRBJ1-4; 9 bases align to TRBD1. Looked up from germline, CDR1 is SNHLY and CDR2 is FYNNEI. The CDR3 totals 17 residues. V dropped 6 bases and J dropped 2; count of bases not matched to a gene: 10. DNA for the CDR3: TGTGCCAGCAGGATCGGGACAGGGTGGTCCACTAATGAAAAACTGTTTTTT. Amino acids: CASRIGTGWSTNEKLFF. The entire variable domain, with the rest obtained from reference TRBV2 and TRBJ1-4, is as follows: EPEVTQTPSHQVTQMGQEVILRCVPISNHLYFYWYRQILGQKVEFLVSFYNNEISEKSEIFDDQFSVERPDGSNFTLKIRSTKLEDSAMYFCASRIGTGWSTNEKLFFGSGTQLSVL.

The chain carries TRBV30 and TRBJ1-2; D is ambiguous. V was shortened by 0 bases and J by 2 bases, with 10 bases between the two germline ends. The CDR3 extends over 14 amino acids. Germline lookup yields CDR1 GTSNPN and CDR2 SVGIG (reference sequence). The CDR3: CAWSVQTRNYGYTF. The CDR3 region has the DNA TGTGCCTGGAGTGTGCAGACGAGGAACTATGGCTACACCTTC.

J is TRBJ1-5 and V is TRBV9; TRBD1 is a possible D gene (5 bases). CDR1 and CDR2 (germline): SGDLS, YYNGEE. V was pared by 3 bases and J by 6 bases, with 10 bases between. This CDR3 is 13 amino acids long. The CDR3 spells CASSAGERQPQHF. CDR3 DNA: TGTGCCAGCAGCGCGGGGGAGCGTCAGCCCCAGCATTTT.

The V call is TRBV11-2, the J call TRBJ1-3; D is uncertain. This CDR3 region has 15 residues. Trimming stripped 0 bases from V and 4 bases from J, with 10 bases between. Germline V gene sequence: CDR1 SGHAT, CDR2 FQNNGV. In DNA, the CDR3 is TGTGCCAGCAGCTTAGATCTAACCGGGGGAAACACCATATATTTT. This translates into CASSLDLTGGNTIYF.

This clone showed up just a few times. The V and J genes are TRBV7-6 and TRBJ2-3, with D maybe TRBD2 (5 bases). V lost 5 bases, J lost 4 bases, and 16 bases lay in between. CDR3 size: 15 residues. The germline V gene has CDR1 SGHVS and CDR2 FNYEAQ. In nucleotides, the CDR3 is TGTGCCAGCAGCGACTCAAGGCTAGCAGCAGATACGCAGTATTTT. It is translated as CASSDSRLAADTQYF.

The V call is TRBV11-2, the J call TRBJ2-2; 7 bases map to TRBD1. Looked up from germline, CDR1 is SGHAT and CDR2 is FQNNGV. The CDR3 extends over 16 amino acids. Germline trimming cut 1 base from V and 5 bases from J; bases unmatched to any gene: 7. The CDR3 is CASSLAPGGWTGELFF. Here the CDR3 DNA reads TGTGCCAGCAGCTTAGCCCCAGGGGGATGGACCGGGGAGCTGTTTTTT.

The rearrangement uses TRBV15 and TRBJ2-7, with a possible D match to TRBD1 (6 bases). The V and J ends lost 3 bases and 3 bases respectively, with 12 bases between them. This CDR3 region has 14 residues. CDR1 and CDR2 (germline): LNHNV, YYDKDF (reference sequence). CDR3 region: CATSRSGQIYEQYF. The CDR3 DNA sequence: TGTGCCACCAGCAGGTCCGGACAGATCTACGAGCAGTACTTC.

The chain employs TRBV7-9 and TRBJ2-7; 7 bases match TRBD1. The CDR3 extends over 16 amino acids. Trimming at V came to 5 bases and at J to 1 base, leaving 11 bases not matched to a gene. Germline V gene data show CDR1 as SEHNR and CDR2 as FQNEAQ (reference sequence). The CDR3, as DNA: TGTGCCAGCAGCCCCCTACCCCGGACAGGTTCCTACGAGCAGTACTTC. Amino acid sequence: CASSPLPRTGSYEQYF.

The rearrangement links TRBV7-9 to TRBJ2-5, with TRBD2 matching over 7 bases. V shed 2 bases and J 5 bases; nucleotides not matched to a gene: 17. In germline, CDR1 is SEHNR, CDR2 FQNEAQ (reference sequence). This CDR3 has 18 amino acids. CDR3: CASSLSGKFRIGEETQYF. In DNA form, the CDR3 reads TGTGCCAGCAGCTTAAGCGGGAAGTTTAGGATAGGGGAGGAGACCCAGTACTTC. The full variable domain, in which reference TRBV7-9 and TRBJ2-5 provide the parts outside the CDR3, is DTGVSQNPRHKITKRGQNVTFRCDPISEHNRLYWYRQTLGQGPEFLTYFQNEAQLEKSRLLSDRFSAERPKGSFSTLEIQRTEQGDSAMYLCASSLSGKFRIGEETQYFGPGTRLLVL.

About this clone: Additional DNA sequences in this sample encode the identical CDR3. V gene TRBV19 combines with J gene TRBJ1-2; D gene ambiguous. Germline loops: CDR1 LNHDA, CDR2 SQIVND (reference sequence). The CDR3 is made up of 14 amino acids. V was cut by 1 base and J by 0 bases, with 6 bases left in between. In nucleotides, the CDR3 is TGTGCCAGTAGTATAGGGCTTTCTAACTATGGCTACACCTTC. This sequence encodes CASSIGLSNYGYTF.

The CDR3 region has the DNA TGTGCCAGCAGCTTACCAGGGCGGAAACAGTTCTTC. This encodes CASSLPGRKQFF. The V call is TRBV7-3, the J call TRBJ2-1, with D tentatively TRBD1 (5 bases). This CDR3 region has 12 residues. Trimming removed 2 bases from V and 13 bases from J, with 12 bases in between. Germline V lookup: CDR1 SGHTA, CDR2 FQGTGA.

The J gene is TRBJ1-1, the V gene TRBV12-3 or TRBV12-4; D gene ambiguous. This CDR3 region has 11 residues. Between the trimmed V and J ends, which lost 6 bases and 4 bases, there was a span of 6 bases. The CDR3 coding sequence is TGTGCCAGCAGCAAGAGCACTGAAGCTTTCTTT. Translated: CASSKSTEAFF.